The present T cell receptor beta chain was sequenced within a study of radiotherapy plus CTLA-4 blockade in lung cancer (dated by TCRdb to the late 2010s). A note on the overall study: Objective responses occurred in approximately 19% of enrolled patients, and 25% to 40% achieved disease control. Summary of the overall study and its limitations: The strongest predictors of response were reported to be early dynamic shifts in blood T cell clones along with a rise in serum interferon-beta following radiation. After treatment with radiotherapy and ipilimumab, TCR clones that originated in tumors expanded in peripheral blood.

Concerning this clone: Its antigen remains unidentified. No base quality values were provided; no much bigger clone lies one nucleotide off.

The study evaluated CTLA-4 blockade (ipilimumab) given together with focal radiation therapy in patients who had chemo-refractory metastatic non-small-cell lung cancer. Library prep was done by the immunoSEQ multiplex PCR assay. What TCRdb holds here is the immuneACCESS table cut down to in-frame rearrangements. Part of the clones is not present; checked against another copy, under half of the missing clones reflect an unresolved V gene, and the others are unexplained. This sample is represented by tens of thousands of clones; 65% to 85% of them were singletons. 2% to 2.5% of the sample belongs to the ten largest clones. CDR1 and CDR2, per the germline V gene, are SGHDT and YYEEEE. The CDR3 runs 13 amino acids, cysteine and phenylalanine included. Here the CDR3 DNA is all that survives: 39 bases in frame from base 1. V is reduced by 4 bases and J by 1 base, leaving a spacing of 9 bases between them.

This TCR came from a human donor with non-small cell lung cancer whose response to radiotherapy plus ipilimumab could not be evaluated. The source was peripheral blood, collected from a patient treated with radiotherapy plus ipilimumab. The chain joins TRBV5-6 to TRBJ2-7; the D gene identity is not certain. CDR3 loop: CASSPRSSYEQYF. The DNA sequence follows: TGTGCCAGCAGCCCACGTAGTTCCTACGAGCAGTACTTC. The full variable domain, with segments outside the CDR3 supplied by the reference TRBV5-6 and TRBJ2-7 proteins, appears as DAGVTQSPTHLIKTRGQQVTLRCSPKSGHDTVSWYQQALGQGPQFIFQYYEEEERQRGNFPDRFSGHQFPNYSSELNVNALLLGDSALYLCASSPRSSYEQYFGPGTRLTVT.